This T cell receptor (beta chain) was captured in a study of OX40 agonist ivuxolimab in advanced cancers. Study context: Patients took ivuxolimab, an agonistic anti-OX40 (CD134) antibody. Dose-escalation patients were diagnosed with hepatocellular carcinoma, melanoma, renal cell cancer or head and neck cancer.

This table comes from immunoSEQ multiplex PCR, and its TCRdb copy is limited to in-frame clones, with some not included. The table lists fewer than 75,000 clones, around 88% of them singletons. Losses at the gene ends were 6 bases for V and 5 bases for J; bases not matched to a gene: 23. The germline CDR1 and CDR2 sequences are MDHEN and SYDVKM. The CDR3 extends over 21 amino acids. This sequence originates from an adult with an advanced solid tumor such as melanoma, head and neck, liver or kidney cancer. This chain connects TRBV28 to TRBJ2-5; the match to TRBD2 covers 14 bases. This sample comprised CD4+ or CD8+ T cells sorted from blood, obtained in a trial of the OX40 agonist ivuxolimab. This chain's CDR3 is CASRPRTAFTGLAGGPETQYF. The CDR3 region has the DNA TGTGCCAGCAGGCCCCGGACAGCCTTCACCGGACTAGCGGGAGGTCCCGAGACCCAGTACTTC.